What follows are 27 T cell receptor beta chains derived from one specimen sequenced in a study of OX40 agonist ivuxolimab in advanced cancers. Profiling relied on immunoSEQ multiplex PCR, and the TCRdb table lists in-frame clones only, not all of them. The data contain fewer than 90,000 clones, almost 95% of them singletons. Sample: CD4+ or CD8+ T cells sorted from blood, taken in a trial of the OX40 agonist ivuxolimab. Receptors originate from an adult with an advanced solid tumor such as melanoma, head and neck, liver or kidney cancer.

This CDR3 reads CSRSGTGEQYF. The CDR3 bases are TGCAGTAGGAGCGGGACGGGGGAGCAGTACTTC. This sequence joins TRBV20-1 and TRBJ2-7, with 7 bases fitting TRBD2. This CDR3 contains 11 residues. V shed 8 bases, J shed 7 bases, and the junction held 8 bases outside the gene matches. CDR1 and CDR2 from the germline V gene are DFQATT and SNEGSKA (reference sequence).

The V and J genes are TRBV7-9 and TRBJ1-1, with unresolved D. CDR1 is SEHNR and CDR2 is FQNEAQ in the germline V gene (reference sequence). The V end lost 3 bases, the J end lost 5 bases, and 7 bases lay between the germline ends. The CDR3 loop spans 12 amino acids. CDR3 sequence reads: CASSFDGTEAFF. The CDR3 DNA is TGTGCCAGCAGCTTCGATGGGACTGAAGCTTTCTTT.

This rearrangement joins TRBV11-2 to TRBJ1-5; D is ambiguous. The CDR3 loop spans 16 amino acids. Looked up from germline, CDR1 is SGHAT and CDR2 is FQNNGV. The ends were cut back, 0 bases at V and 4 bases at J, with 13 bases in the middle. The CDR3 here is CASSLDLGMGNQPQHF. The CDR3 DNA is TGTGCCAGCAGCTTAGATTTGGGGATGGGAAATCAGCCCCAGCATTTT.

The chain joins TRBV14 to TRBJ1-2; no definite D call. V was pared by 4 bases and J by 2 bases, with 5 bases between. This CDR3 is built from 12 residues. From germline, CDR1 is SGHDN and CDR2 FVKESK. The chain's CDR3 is CASSPDNYGYTF. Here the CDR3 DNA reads TGTGCCAGCAGCCCCGACAACTATGGCTACACCTTC. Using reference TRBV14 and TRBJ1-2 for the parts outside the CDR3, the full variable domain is EAGVTQFPSHSVIEKGQTVTLRCDPISGHDNLYWYRRVMGKEIKFLLHFVKESKQDESGMPNNRFLAERTGGTYSTLKVQPAELEDSGVYFCASSPDNYGYTFGSGTRLTVV.

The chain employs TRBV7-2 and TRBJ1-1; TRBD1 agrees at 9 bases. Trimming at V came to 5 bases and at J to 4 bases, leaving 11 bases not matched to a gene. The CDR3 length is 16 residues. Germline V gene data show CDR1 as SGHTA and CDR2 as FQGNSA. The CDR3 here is CASSHGQGSRSTEAFF. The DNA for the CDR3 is TGTGCCAGCAGCCATGGACAGGGGAGCCGGAGCACTGAAGCTTTCTTT.

In DNA, the CDR3 is TGTGCTAGTGGTTTTGGCGGGGAGTCCGCAGCTTTCTTT. Translating gives CASGFGGESAAFF. The chain has TRBV12-5 and TRBJ1-1; D not certain. With 3 bases removed from V and 10 bases from J, the gap between germline ends came to 15 bases. The CDR3 totals 13 residues. The germline gives CDR1 LGHNT, CDR2 FRNRAP.

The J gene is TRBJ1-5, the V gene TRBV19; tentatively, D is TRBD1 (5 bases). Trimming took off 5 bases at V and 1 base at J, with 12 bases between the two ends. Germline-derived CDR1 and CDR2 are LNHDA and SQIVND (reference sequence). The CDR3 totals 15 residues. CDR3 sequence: CASSPGTSSNQPQHF. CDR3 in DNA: TGTGCCAGTAGTCCCGGGACGTCGAGCAATCAGCCCCAGCATTTT.

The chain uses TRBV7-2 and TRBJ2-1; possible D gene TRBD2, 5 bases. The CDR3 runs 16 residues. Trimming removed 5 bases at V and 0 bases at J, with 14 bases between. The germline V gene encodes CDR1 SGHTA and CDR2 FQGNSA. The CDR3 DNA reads TGTGCCAGCAGCCCGGGCGGGTGGAGCTCCTACAATGAGCAGTTCTTC. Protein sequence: CASSPGGWSSYNEQFF.

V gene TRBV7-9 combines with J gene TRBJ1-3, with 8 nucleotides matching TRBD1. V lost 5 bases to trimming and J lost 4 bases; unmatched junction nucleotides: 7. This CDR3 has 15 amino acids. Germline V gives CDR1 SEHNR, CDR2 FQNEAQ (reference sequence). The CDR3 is CASSEDRGSGNTIYF. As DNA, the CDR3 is TGTGCCAGCAGCGAAGACAGGGGTTCAGGAAACACCATATATTTT.

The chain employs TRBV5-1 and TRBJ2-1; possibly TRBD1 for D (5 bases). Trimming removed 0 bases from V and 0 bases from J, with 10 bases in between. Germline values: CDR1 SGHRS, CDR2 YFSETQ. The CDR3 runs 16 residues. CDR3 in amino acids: CASSLVGPSSYNEQFF. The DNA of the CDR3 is TGCGCCAGCAGCTTGGTGGGGCCTAGCTCCTACAATGAGCAGTTCTTC.

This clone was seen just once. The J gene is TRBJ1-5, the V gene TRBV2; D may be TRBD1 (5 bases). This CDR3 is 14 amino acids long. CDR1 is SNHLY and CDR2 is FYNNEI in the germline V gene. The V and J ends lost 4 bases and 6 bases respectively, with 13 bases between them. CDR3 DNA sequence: TGTGCCAGCAGTGGGGTGACAGAGATTCAGCCCCAGCATTTT. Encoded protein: CASSGVTEIQPQHF.

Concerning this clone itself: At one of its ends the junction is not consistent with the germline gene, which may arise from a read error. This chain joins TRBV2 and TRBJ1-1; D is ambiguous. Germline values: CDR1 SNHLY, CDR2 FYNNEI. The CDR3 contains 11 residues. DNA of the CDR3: TGTGCCAGCAGTGAGAGGCCCAAGTTGCTCTTT. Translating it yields CASSERPKLLF.

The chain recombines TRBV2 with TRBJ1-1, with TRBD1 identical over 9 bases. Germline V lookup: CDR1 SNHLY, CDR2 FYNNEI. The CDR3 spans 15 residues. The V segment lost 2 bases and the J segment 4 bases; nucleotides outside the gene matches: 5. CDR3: CASSERTGAGTEAFF. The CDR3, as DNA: TGTGCCAGCAGTGAACGGACAGGGGCCGGCACTGAAGCTTTCTTT. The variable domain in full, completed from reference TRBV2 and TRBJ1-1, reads EPEVTQTPSHQVTQMGQEVILRCVPISNHLYFYWYRQILGQKVEFLVSFYNNEISEKSEIFDDQFSVERPDGSNFTLKIRSTKLEDSAMYFCASSERTGAGTEAFFGQGTRLTVV.

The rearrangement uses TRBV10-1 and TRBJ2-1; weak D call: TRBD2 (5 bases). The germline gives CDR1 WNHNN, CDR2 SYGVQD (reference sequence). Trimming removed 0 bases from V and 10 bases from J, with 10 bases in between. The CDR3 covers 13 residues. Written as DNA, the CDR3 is TGCGCCAGCAGTGAGTCCCCTGGACTCGAGCAGTTCTTC. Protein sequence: CASSESPGLEQFF.

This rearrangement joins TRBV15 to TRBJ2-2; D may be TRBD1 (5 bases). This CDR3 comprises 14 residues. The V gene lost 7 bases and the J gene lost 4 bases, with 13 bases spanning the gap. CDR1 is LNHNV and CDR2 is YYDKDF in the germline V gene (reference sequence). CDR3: CATTPGRTTGELFF. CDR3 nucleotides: TGTGCCACCACTCCAGGGCGGACCACCGGGGAGCTGTTTTTT.

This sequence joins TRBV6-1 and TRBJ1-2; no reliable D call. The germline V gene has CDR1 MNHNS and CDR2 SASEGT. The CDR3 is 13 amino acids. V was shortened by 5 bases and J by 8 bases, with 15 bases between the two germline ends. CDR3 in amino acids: CASSNQRTPGYTF. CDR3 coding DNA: TGTGCCAGCAGTAATCAAAGGACCCCAGGCTACACCTTC.

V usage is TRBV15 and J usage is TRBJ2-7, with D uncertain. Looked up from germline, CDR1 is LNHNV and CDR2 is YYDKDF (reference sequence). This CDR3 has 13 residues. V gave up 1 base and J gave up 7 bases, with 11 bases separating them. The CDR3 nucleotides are TGTGCCACCAGCAGAGGCTTCGCGCGGGAGCAGTACTTC. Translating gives CATSRGFAREQYF.

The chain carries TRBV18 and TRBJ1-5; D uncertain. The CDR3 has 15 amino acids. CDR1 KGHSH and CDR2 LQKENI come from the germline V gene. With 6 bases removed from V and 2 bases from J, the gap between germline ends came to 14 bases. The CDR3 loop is CASSPNAPGNQPQHF. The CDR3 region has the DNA TGTGCCAGCTCCCCGAATGCCCCGGGCAATCAGCCCCAGCATTTT.

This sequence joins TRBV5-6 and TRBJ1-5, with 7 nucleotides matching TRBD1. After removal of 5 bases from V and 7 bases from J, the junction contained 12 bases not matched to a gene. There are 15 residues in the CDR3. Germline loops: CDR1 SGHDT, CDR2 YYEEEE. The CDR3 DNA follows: TGTGCCAGCAGTCTTAACGACAGGGAAAGGCAGCCCCAGCATTTT. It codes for CASSLNDRERQPQHF.

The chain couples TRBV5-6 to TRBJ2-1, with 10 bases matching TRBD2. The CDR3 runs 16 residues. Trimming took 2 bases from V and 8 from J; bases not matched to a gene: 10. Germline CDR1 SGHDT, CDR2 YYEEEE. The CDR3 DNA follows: TGTGCCAGCAGCTTTTTTCTTGGGACTAGCGTCGATGAGCAGTTCTTC. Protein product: CASSFFLGTSVDEQFF.

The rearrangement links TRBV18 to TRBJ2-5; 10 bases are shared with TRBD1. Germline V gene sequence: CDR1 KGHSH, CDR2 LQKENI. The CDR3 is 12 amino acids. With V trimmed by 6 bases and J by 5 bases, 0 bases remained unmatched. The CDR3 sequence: CASSDRGETQYF. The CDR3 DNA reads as TGTGCCAGCTCGGACAGGGGGGAGACCCAGTACTTC.

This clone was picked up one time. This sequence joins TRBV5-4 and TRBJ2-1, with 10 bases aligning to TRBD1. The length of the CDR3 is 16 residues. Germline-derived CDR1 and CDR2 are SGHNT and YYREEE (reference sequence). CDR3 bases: TGTGCTACGACAGGGGGCGGCCGGACTTTTAACAATGAGCAGTTCTTC. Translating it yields CATTGGGRTFNNEQFF.

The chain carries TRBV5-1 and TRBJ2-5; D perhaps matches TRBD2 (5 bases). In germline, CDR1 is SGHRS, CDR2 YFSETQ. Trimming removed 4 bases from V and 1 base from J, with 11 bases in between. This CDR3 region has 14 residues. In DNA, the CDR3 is TGCGCCAGCAGCCTCCTACTAGGCCAAGAGACCCAGTACTTC. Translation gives CASSLLLGQETQYF.

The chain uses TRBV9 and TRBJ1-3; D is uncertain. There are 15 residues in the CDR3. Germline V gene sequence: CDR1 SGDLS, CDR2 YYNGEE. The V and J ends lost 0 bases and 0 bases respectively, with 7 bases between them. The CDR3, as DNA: TGTGCCAGCAGCGTAGGTGGGGACTCTGGAAACACCATATATTTT. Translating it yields CASSVGGDSGNTIYF.

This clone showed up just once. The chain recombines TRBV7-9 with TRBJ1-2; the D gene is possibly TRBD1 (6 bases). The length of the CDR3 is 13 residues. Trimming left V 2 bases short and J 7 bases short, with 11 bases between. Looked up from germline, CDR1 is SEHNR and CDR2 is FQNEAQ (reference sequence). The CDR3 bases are TGTGCCAGCAGCTTACAACAGGGCTTTGGCTACACCTTC. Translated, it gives CASSLQQGFGYTF.

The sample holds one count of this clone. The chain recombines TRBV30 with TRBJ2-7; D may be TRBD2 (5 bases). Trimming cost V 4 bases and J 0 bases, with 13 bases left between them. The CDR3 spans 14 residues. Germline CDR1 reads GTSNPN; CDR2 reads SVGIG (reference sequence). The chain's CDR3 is CAWMGSESSYEQYF. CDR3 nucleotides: TGTGCCTGGATGGGGAGTGAGAGCTCCTACGAGCAGTACTTC.

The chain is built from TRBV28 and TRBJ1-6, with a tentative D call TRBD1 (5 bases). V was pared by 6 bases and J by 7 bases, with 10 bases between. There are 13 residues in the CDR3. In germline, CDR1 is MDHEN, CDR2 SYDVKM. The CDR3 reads CASRRAGNSPLHF. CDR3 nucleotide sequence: TGTGCCAGCAGAAGGGCAGGGAATTCACCCCTCCACTTT.